These T cell receptor beta chains were read from a single sample in a study of OX40 agonist ivuxolimab in advanced cancers. Only in-frame clones appear in the TCRdb table, and some are missing; sequencing was by immunoSEQ multiplex PCR. The data hold tens of thousands of clones, with under 90% observed a single time. The sequencing used CD4+ or CD8+ T cells sorted from blood, collected in a trial of the OX40 agonist ivuxolimab. Receptors were obtained from an adult with an advanced solid tumor such as melanoma, head and neck, liver or kidney cancer. CDR3s include the opening cysteine and the closing phenylalanine or tryptophan. D genes are given only for firm matches. Expanded clones are given a class, and other clones once, few, many or no size at all.

clone_size,v_call,j_call,d_call,cdr3_nt,cdr3_aa
NA,TRBV14,TRBJ2-3,NA,TGTGCCAGCAGCCAGCCGCTGCGGTTCGCGCAGTATTTT,CASSQPLRFAQYF
NA,TRBV30,TRBJ2-2,NA,TGTGCCTGTTGGGCAGGCTCTTACACCGGGGAGCTGTTTTTT,CACWAGSYTGELFF
NA,TRBV6-5,TRBJ1-1,NA,TGTGCCAGCAGTTACTCGGGACGGAACACTGAAGCTTTCTTT,CASSYSGRNTEAFF
NA,TRBV18,TRBJ2-3,TRBD1,TGTGCCAGCTCACCATTTTCCCCCGGGACAGGGGGGCTCACAGATACGCAGTATTTT,CASSPFSPGTGGLTDTQYF
NA,TRBV11-3,TRBJ2-5,NA,TGTGCCAGCAGCTTCAGCAGGGGCCAAGAGACCCAGTACTTC,CASSFSRGQETQYF
once,TRBV18,TRBJ2-1,TRBD1,TGTGCCAGCTCACCAGCCCCCGGGACAGGGGCCTACAATGAGCAGTTCTTC,CASSPAPGTGAYNEQFF
NA,TRBV5-1,TRBJ1-5,NA,TGCGCCAGCAGCTTGGCCGGGGATAGCAATCAGCCCCAGCATTTT,CASSLAGDSNQPQHF
NA,TRBV5-6,TRBJ2-1,NA,TGTGCCAGCAGCCAGGGAGCTTCCTACAATGAGCAGTTCTTC,CASSQGASYNEQFF
NA,TRBV28,TRBJ2-1,NA,TGTGCCAGCAGTTCAAACAATGAGCAGTTCTTC,CASSSNNEQFF
once,TRBV2,TRBJ2-2,TRBD1,TGTGCCAGCAGGGGGGGACAGGGAACCTCTCCCATCACCGGGGAGCTGTTTTTT,CASRGGQGTSPITGELFF
NA,TRBV9,TRBJ2-5,NA,TGTGCCAGCAGCGTAGGTGGCGGGGCGAGATTCCAAGAGACCCAGTACTTC,CASSVGGGARFQETQYF
NA,TRBV5-1,TRBJ2-7,NA,TGCGCCAGCAGCTTGGTCCCGGGTTACGAGCAGTACTTC,CASSLVPGYEQYF
NA,TRBV5-1,TRBJ2-3,TRBD2,TGCGCCAGCAGCTTGGGGTCCGGGACTAGCGGGGGAAGCACAGATACGCAGTATTTT,CASSLGSGTSGGSTDTQYF
NA,TRBV27,TRBJ2-1,NA,TGTGCCAGCTCACGGCCCGGGGGTTACAATGAGCAGTTCTTC,CASSRPGGYNEQFF
NA,TRBV2,TRBJ1-3,NA,TGTGCCAGCGGCAGGACGGGAAACACCATATATTTT,CASGRTGNTIYF
NA,TRBV10-1,TRBJ2-1,TRBD2,TGCGCCAGTGCGGGAGGGCCCTACAATGAGCAGTTCTTC,CASAGGPYNEQFF
NA,TRBV30,TRBJ2-4,NA,TGTGCCTGGAACCGGGGGGCCGGGACCAAAAACATTCAGTACTTC,CAWNRGAGTKNIQYF
NA,TRBV19,TRBJ1-2,NA,TGTGCCAGTACCCCCAGCACCTCTAACTATGGCTACACCTTC,CASTPSTSNYGYTF
NA,TRBV6-5,TRBJ1-6,TRBD1,TGTGCCAGCAGCCGTTTCGGGACAGGAAATTCACCCCTCCACTTT,CASSRFGTGNSPLHF
once,TRBV11-2,TRBJ2-2,NA,TGTGCCAGCAGCTCCGCCGGTGGGGGGACCGGGGAGCTGTTTTTT,CASSSAGGGTGELFF
NA,TRBV9,TRBJ2-7,NA,TGTGCCAGCAGCCCCGGGGGACAGTCCTACGAGCAGTACTTC,CASSPGGQSYEQYF
once,TRBV28,TRBJ2-1,NA,TGTGCCAGCATACCAGGGGACAAATACAATGAGCAGTTCTTC,CASIPGDKYNEQFF
NA,TRBV28,TRBJ1-3,NA,TGTGCCAGCAGTTTACTTCCCGGAAACACCATATATTTT,CASSLLPGNTIYF
few,TRBV5-1,TRBJ1-2,NA,TGCGCCAGCAGCATAGACATGTATGGCTACACCTTC,CASSIDMYGYTF
NA,TRBV19,TRBJ1-5,NA,TGTGCCAGTAGTTCCGGCGGGTCAGGGGATCGGCCCCAGCATTTT,CASSSGGSGDRPQHF
few,TRBV19,TRBJ1-1,NA,TGTGCCAGTGCTAAAGAGTACACTGAAGCTTTCTTT,CASAKEYTEAFF
few,TRBV10-2,TRBJ2-5,TRBD1,TGCGCCAGCCGCTTCGACAGGGGGGAGACCCAGTACTTC,CASRFDRGETQYF
NA,TRBV18,TRBJ2-7,TRBD2,TGTGCCAGCTCACCCGGACTAGCGGGAGGTAACGAGCAGTACTTC,CASSPGLAGGNEQYF
NA,TRBV30,TRBJ2-5,NA,TGTGCCTGGACCGAGGAGGGCTGGGATAGGCAGACCCAGTACTTC,CAWTEEGWDRQTQYF
NA,TRBV27,TRBJ2-3,TRBD2,TGTGCCAGCAGCAGACTAGCGCGGGATACGCAGTATTTT,CASSRLARDTQYF
NA,TRBV30,TRBJ2-7,TRBD1,TGTGCCTGGAGCCGCTCGACGACAGGGCGTCTCGAGCAGTACTTC,CAWSRSTTGRLEQYF
NA,TRBV10-3,TRBJ2-3,TRBD1,TGTGCCATCAGTGAGGGGACAGGGGGTGTGGATACGCAGTATTTT,CAISEGTGGVDTQYF
NA,TRBV2,TRBJ2-7,NA,TGTGCCAGCAGTGGTGGGCCTGGGACCTCGTTCGGCGAGCAGTACTTC,CASSGGPGTSFGEQYF
NA,TRBV5-8,TRBJ2-5,TRBD2,TGTGCCAGCAGCTTGGCCGGGGGACTAGCGGCACCCCCGGGGGCAGAGACCCAGTACTTC,CASSLAGGLAAPPGAETQYF
NA,TRBV5-1,TRBJ2-2,TRBD2,TGCGCCAGCAGCTTACTAGCGGGGTATGACACCGGGGAGCTGTTTTTT,CASSLLAGYDTGELFF
NA,TRBV10-1,TRBJ2-2,NA,TGCGCCAGCAGCAGGGCCCCCGGGGAGCTGTTTTTT,CASSRAPGELFF
NA,TRBV11-3,TRBJ2-5,NA,TGTGCCAGCAGCGGTCCTCAAGAGACCCAGTACTTC,CASSGPQETQYF
once,TRBV30,TRBJ1-5,NA,TGTGCCTGGAGTGTCTTGACAGGAGTGGTTCAGCCCCAGCATTTT,CAWSVLTGVVQPQHF
once,TRBV7-2,TRBJ1-6,TRBD1,TGTGCCAGCACTACACAACCGACAGGGAATAATTCACCCCTCCACTTT,CASTTQPTGNNSPLHF
once,TRBV6-6,TRBJ2-7,NA,TGTGCCAGCAGTTATGTGGCAGATACCTACGAGCAGTACTTC,CASSYVADTYEQYF
NA,TRBV30,TRBJ1-2,TRBD1,TGTGCCTGGAGTTGGACCGGGACAGGGAATGGCTACACCTTC,CAWSWTGTGNGYTF
NA,TRBV6-1,TRBJ1-2,NA,TGTGCCACGTCCCGGGACATGTTAGCTAACTATGGCTACACCTTC,CATSRDMLANYGYTF
NA,TRBV6-5,TRBJ1-2,TRBD1,TGTGCCAGCAGTCCGCGACAGGGGAATAGTGGGAGCTACACCTTC,CASSPRQGNSGSYTF
NA,TRBV5-1,TRBJ2-1,TRBD2,TGCGCCAGCAGCTTGGAGGGCGGGACTAGCGGGGTGGGCTCCTACAATGAGCAGTTCTTC,CASSLEGGTSGVGSYNEQFF
NA,TRBV25-1,TRBJ2-7,NA,TGTGCCAGCGGAGACAACCTATCCTACGAGCAGTACTTC,CASGDNLSYEQYF
once,TRBV5-1,TRBJ2-6,NA,TGCGCCAGCAGCTTGGAGTGGGGGGCCAACGTCCTGACTTTC,CASSLEWGANVLTF
NA,TRBV6-1,TRBJ1-5,NA,TGTGCCAGCACGACCTTGGGCAATCAGCCCCAGCATTTT,CASTTLGNQPQHF
NA,TRBV28,TRBJ2-7,NA,TGTGCCAGCAGTTTCGATTTGGACTTTACGAGAAGCTCCTACGAGCAGTACTTC,CASSFDLDFTRSSYEQYF
NA,TRBV5-6,TRBJ1-6,NA,TGTGCCAGCACCTGGGGCCCGAGTAGAAATTCACCCCTCCACTTT,CASTWGPSRNSPLHF
NA,TRBV20-1,TRBJ2-5,NA,TGCAGTGAAAGAAAAGAGACCCAGTACTTC,CSERKETQYF
few,TRBV5-1,TRBJ2-3,NA,TGCGCCAGCAGCCCAGGTGGTAGCAATGGAGCAGATACGCAGTATTTT,CASSPGGSNGADTQYF
NA,TRBV5-4,TRBJ2-7,TRBD2,TGTGCCAGCAGCTCAGGGACTAGCGGCTCCTACGAGCAGTACTTC,CASSSGTSGSYEQYF
NA,TRBV21-1,TRBJ2-7,NA,TGTGCCAGCATCCTTAACCCTCCCCCCGCAGTGCCCCAGGGTGAAGAGCAGTACTTC,CASILNPPPAVPQGEEQYF
once,TRBV4-1,TRBJ2-1,TRBD2,TGCGCCAGCAGCCAAGATCAAACTAGCGGGGGGGCCCACAATGAGCAGTTCTTC,CASSQDQTSGGAHNEQFF
few,TRBV11-2,TRBJ2-5,NA,TGTGCCAGCAGCTTGACTCAGGGGGGTAGGGAGACCCAGTACTTC,CASSLTQGGRETQYF